Sequencing of this T cell receptor (beta chain) was carried out in a study of blood T cell repertoires in COVID-19. Study details: PBMCs, B-cell-depleted T cells, or T cells were the source of the cDNA or gDNA that made up the material.

The table came from immunoSEQ multiplex PCR; TCRdb's copy has only in-frame clones and leaves some out. The data show 400,000 to 550,000 clones, approximately 90% seen once. The germline V gene encodes CDR1 ENHRY and CDR2 SYGVKD. The CDR3 runs to 17 residues. The J segment lost 2 bases and the V segment lost 9 bases, leaving 10 bases of the junction unmatched. V is TRBV10-3 and J is TRBJ2-1, with 13 bases identical to TRBD2. Sequencing used PBMCs or T cells enriched from blood (not recorded which). The sequence derives from a woman younger than 35 with acute COVID-19. Written as DNA, the CDR3 is TGTGCCATAGCCGGGACTAGCGGGACCCGAGCCTACAATGAGCAGTTCTTC. Translated, it gives CAIAGTSGTRAYNEQFF.